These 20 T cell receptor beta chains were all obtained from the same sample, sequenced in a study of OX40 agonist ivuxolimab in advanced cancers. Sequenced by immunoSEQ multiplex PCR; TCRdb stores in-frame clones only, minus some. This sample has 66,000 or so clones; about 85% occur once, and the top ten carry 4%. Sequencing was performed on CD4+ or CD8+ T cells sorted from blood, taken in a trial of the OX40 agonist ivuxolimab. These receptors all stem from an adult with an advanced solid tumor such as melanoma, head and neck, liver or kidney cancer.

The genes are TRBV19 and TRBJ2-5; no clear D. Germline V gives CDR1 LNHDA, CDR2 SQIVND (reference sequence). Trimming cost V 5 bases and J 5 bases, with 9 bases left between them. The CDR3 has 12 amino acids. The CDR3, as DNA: TGTGCCAGTAGTCACGGAGTTGAGACCCAGTACTTC. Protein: CASSHGVETQYF.

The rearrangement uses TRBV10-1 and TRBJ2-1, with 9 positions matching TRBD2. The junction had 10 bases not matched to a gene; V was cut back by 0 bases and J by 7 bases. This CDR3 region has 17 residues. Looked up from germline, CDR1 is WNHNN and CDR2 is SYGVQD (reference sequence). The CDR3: CASSESRGSGSGNEQFF. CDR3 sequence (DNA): TGCGCCAGCAGTGAGTCCCGGGGTAGCGGGAGCGGAAATGAGCAGTTCTTC.

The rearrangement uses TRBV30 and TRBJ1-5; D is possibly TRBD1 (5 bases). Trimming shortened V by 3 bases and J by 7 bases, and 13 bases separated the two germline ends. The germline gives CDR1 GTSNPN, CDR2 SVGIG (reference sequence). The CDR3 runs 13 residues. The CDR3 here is CAWRWGEGQPQHF. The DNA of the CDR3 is TGTGCCTGGAGATGGGGGGAGGGACAGCCCCAGCATTTT.

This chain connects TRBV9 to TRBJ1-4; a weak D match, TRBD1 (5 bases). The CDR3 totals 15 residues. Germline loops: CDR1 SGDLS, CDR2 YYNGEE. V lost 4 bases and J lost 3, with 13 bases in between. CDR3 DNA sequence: TGTGCCAGCAGCCCCAGAACAGGTTCTAATGAAAAACTGTTTTTT. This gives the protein CASSPRTGSNEKLFF.

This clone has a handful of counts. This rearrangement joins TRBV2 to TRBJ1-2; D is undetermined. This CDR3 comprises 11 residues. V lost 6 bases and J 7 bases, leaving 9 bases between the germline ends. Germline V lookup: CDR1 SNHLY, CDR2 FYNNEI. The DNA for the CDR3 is TGTGCCAGCAGGGGAAGTCTTGGCTACACCTTC. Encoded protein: CASRGSLGYTF.

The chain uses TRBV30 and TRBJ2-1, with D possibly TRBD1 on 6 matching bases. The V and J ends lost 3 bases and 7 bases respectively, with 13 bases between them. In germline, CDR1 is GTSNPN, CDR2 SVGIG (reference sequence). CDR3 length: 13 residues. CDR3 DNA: TGTGCCTGGAGAAGACCAGGGGCAAATGAGCAGTTCTTC. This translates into CAWRRPGANEQFF.

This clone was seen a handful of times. CDR3 sequence reads: CASSWVDRGPQETQYF. CDR3 DNA sequence: TGTGCCAGCAGTTGGGTCGACAGGGGGCCCCAAGAGACCCAGTACTTC. The genes are TRBV28 and TRBJ2-5; 10 bases fit TRBD1. J gave up 1 base and V 4 bases, and 6 bases lay outside the gene matches. Germline lookup yields CDR1 MDHEN and CDR2 SYDVKM. This CDR3 has 16 amino acids.

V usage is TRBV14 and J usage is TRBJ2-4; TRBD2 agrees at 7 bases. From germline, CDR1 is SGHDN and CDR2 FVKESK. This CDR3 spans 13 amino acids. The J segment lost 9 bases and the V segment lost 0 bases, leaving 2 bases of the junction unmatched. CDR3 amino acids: CASSQDPGGIQYF. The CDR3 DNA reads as TGTGCCAGCAGCCAAGATCCGGGAGGCATTCAGTACTTC.

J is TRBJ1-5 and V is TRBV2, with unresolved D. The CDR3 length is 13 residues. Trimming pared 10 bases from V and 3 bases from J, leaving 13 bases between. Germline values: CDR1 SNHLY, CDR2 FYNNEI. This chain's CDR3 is CAKGPTPNQPQHF. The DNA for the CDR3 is TGTGCCAAGGGCCCCACGCCCAATCAGCCCCAGCATTTT.

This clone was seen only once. CDR3 nucleotides: TGTGCCAGCACCCCCGCGGGAGGGCCGAGCACCGGGGAGCTGTTTTTT. Translating gives CASTPAGGPSTGELFF. The V and J genes are TRBV7-2 and TRBJ2-2; 9 nucleotides align to TRBD2. This CDR3 contains 16 residues. Germline trimming cut 7 bases from V and 4 bases from J; bases unmatched to any gene: 10. The germline CDR1 and CDR2 sequences are SGHTA and FQGNSA.

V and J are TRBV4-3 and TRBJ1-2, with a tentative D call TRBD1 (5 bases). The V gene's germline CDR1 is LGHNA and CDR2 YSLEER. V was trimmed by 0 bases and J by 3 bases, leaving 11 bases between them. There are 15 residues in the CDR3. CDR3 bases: TGCGCCAGCAGCCAAGAAGGAACAGGCTACTATGGCTACACCTTC. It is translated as CASSQEGTGYYGYTF.

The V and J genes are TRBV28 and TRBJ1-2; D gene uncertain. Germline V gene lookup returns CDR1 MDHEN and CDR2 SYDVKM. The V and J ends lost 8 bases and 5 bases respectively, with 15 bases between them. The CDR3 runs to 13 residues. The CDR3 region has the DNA TGTGCCAGCGTCACGACGGATTCGTATGGCTACACCTTC. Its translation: CASVTTDSYGYTF.

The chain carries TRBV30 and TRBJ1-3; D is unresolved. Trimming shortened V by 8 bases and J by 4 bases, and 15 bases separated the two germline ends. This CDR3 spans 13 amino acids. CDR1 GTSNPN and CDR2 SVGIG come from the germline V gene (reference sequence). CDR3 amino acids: CARAPESGNTIYF. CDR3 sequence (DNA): TGTGCCCGAGCACCGGAGAGCGGAAACACCATATATTTT.

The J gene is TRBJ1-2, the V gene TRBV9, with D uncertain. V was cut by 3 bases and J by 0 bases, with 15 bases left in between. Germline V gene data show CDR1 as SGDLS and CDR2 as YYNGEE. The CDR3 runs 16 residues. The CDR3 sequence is CASSAIPGGPNYGYTF. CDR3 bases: TGTGCCAGCAGCGCCATACCCGGCGGACCTAACTATGGCTACACCTTC. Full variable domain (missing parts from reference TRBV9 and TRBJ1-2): DSGVTQTPKHLITATGQRVTLRCSPRSGDLSVYWYQQSLDQGLQFLIQYYNGEERAKGNILERFSAQQFPDLHSELNLSSLELGDSALYFCASSAIPGGPNYGYTFGSGTRLTVV.

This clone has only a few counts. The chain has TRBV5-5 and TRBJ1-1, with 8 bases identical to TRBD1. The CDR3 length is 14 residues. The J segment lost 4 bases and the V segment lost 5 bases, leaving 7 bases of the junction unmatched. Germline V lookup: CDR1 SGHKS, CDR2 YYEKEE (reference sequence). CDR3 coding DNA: TGTGCCAGCAGGGCAAGGGACAGGTCCACTGAAGCTTTCTTT. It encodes CASRARDRSTEAFF.

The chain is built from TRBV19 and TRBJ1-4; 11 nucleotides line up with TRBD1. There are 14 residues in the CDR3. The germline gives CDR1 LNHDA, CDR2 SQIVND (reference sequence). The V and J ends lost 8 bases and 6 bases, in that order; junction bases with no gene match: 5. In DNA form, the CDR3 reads TGTGCCAGTTCGCCGGGACAGGGGGATGAAAAACTGTTTTTT. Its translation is CASSPGQGDEKLFF.

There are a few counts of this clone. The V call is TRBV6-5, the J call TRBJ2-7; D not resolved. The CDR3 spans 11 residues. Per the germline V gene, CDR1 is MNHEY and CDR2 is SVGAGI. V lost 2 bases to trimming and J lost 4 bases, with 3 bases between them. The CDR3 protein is CASSYNYEQYF. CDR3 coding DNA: TGTGCCAGCAGTTACAATTACGAGCAGTACTTC.

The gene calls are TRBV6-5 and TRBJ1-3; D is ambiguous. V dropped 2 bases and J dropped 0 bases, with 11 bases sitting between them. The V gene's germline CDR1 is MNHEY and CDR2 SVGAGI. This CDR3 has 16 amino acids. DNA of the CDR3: TGTGCCAGCAGTTACGCCCGAACCCTCTCTGGAAACACCATATATTTT. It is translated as CASSYARTLSGNTIYF.

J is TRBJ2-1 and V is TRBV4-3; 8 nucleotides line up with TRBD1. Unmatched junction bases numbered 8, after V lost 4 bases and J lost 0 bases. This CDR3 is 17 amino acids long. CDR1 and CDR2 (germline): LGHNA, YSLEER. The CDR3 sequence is CASSPTTGGYSYNEQFF. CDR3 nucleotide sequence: TGCGCCAGCAGCCCCACTACAGGGGGTTACTCCTACAATGAGCAGTTCTTC.

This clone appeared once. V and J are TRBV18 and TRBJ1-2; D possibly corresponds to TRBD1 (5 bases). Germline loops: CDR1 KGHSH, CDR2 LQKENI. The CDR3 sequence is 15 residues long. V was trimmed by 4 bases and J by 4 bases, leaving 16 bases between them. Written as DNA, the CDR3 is TGTGCCAGCTCACTAACGGGACCGAACAGCTATGGCTACACCTTC. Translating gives CASSLTGPNSYGYTF.